This T cell receptor (beta chain) was found in a study of blood T cell repertoires in COVID-19. Across the whole study: In each case, the material was cDNA or gDNA derived from T cells, B-cell-depleted T cells, or PBMCs.

This clone was seen a single time. CDR3 length: 15 residues. Germline V lookup: CDR1 SEHNR, CDR2 FQNEAQ (reference sequence). The V end lost 4 bases, the J end lost 1 base, and 13 bases lay between the germline ends. Assay used: immunoSEQ multiplex PCR; TCRdb lists only in-frame clones, some missing. The profile shows about 70,000 clones, about 86% of them singletons. This clonotype was sampled from a human donor in a cohort sampled during active COVID-19. Sequenced input: peripheral blood. V gene TRBV7-9 combines with J gene TRBJ1-1, with a tentative D call TRBD1 (6 bases). CDR3 amino acids: CASSYPRGGNTEAFF. Written as DNA, the CDR3 is TGTGCCAGCAGCTACCCCAGGGGCGGGAACACTGAAGCTTTCTTT.